This T cell receptor beta chain was identified in a study of CD8+ T cells in alopecia areata. This clone is termed medium-sized. Gene names denote mouse genes. The read gets to within 4 residues of the CDR3 end, and the germline J gene fills in the rest. There are 14 residues in the CDR3. The germline V gene has CDR1 SGHSA and CDR2 FRNQAP. Time point reported: mouse skin at time of skin grafting. Extraction of RNA preceded its reverse transcription into cDNA, which served as the sequencing template. Profiling relied on immunoSEQ multiplex PCR, and the TCRdb table lists in-frame clones only, not all of them. This sample carries 1,500 to 2,000 clones, none of them present only once.

The material sequenced was skin, taken at week 0. This clonotype was sampled from a C3H/HeJ mouse with alopecia areata. This strain has MHC haplotype H2-k. The V call is TRBV16, the J call TRBJ2-7, with D tentatively TRBD1 (8 bases). CDR3 in amino acids: CASSLEQGGYEQYF. The sequenced CDR3 bases are TGTGCAAGCAGCTTAGAACAGGGGGGGTAT.